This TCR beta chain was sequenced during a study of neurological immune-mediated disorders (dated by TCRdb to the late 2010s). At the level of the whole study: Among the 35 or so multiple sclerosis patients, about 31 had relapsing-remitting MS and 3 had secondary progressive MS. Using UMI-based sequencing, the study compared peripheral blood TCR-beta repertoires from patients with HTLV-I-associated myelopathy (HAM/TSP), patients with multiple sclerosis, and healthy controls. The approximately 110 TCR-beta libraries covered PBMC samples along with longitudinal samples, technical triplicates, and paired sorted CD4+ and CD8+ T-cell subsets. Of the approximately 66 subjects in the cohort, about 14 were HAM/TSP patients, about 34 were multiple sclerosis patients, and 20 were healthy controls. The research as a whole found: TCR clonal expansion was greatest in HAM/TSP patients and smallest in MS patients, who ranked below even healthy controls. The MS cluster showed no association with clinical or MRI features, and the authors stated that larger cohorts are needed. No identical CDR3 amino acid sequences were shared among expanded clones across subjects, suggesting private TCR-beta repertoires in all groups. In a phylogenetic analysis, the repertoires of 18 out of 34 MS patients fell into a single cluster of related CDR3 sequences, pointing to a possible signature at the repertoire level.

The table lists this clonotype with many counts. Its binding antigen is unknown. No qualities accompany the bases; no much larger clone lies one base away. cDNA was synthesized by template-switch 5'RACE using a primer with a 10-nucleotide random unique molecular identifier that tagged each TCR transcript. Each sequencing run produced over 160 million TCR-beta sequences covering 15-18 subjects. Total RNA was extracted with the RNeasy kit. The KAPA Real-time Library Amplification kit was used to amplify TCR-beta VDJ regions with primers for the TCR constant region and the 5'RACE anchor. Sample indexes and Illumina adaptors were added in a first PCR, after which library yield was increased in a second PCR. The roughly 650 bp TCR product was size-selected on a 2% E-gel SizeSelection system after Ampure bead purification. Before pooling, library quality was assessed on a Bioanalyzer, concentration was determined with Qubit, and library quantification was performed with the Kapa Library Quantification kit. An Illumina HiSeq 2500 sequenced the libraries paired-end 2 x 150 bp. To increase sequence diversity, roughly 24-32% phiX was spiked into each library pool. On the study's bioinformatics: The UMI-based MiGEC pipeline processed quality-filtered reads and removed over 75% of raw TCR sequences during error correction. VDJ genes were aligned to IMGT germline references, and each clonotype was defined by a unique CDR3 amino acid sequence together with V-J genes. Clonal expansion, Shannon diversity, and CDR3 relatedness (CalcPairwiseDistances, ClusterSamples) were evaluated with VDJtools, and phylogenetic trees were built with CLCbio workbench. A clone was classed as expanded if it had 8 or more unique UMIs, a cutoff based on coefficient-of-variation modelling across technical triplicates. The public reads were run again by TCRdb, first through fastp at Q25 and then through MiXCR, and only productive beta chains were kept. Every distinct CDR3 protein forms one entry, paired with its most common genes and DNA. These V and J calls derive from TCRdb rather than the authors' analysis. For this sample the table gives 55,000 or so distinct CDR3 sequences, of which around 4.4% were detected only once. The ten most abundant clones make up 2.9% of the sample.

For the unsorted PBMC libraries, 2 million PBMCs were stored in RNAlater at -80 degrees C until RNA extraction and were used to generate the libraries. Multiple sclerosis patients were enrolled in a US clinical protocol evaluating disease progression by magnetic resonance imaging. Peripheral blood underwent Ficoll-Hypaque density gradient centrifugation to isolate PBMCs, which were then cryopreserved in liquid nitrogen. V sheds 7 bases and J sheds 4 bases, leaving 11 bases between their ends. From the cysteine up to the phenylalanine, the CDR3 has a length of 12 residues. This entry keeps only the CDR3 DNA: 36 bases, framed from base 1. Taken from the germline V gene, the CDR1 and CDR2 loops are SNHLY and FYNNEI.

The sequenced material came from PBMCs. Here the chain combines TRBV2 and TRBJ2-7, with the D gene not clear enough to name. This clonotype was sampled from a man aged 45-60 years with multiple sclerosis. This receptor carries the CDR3 CASTPLFYEQYF. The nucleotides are TGTGCCAGCACCCCTCTGTTTTACGAGCAGTACTTC.